This entry is about one T cell receptor (beta chain). Its antigen is not known. Overlapping HIV-1 Gag 15-mer peptides at approximately 1 ug per peptide per mL were used. CD40L-negative CD69-negative CD45RO-high memory CD4+ T cells were sorted as populations depleted of antigen-responding cells. The libraries were made with immunoSEQ version 4 in survey mode. TCRdb's copy holds only in-frame clones and misses some; the assay was immunoSEQ multiplex PCR. The sample lists 30,000 to 40,000 clones; roughly 82% were seen once. The source of the sample is a study of persistence of HIV-infected CD4 T cells. The CDR3 sequence is 13 residues long. Trimming took 4 bases from V and 4 from J, leaving 8 bases between them. In germline, CDR1 is SNHLY, CDR2 FYNNEI.

This material consisted of CD4+ T cells sorted from PBMCs after 18-hour stimulation, taken from a patient who received antiretroviral therapy. V usage is TRBV2 and J usage is TRBJ1-5; weak D call: TRBD1 (5 bases). This sequence was found in an adult woman with HIV who was CMV-seropositive. The CDR3 region has the DNA TGTGCCAGCAGTGGGGGCTTAAATCAGCCCCAGCATTTT. Translated: CASSGGLNQPQHF.